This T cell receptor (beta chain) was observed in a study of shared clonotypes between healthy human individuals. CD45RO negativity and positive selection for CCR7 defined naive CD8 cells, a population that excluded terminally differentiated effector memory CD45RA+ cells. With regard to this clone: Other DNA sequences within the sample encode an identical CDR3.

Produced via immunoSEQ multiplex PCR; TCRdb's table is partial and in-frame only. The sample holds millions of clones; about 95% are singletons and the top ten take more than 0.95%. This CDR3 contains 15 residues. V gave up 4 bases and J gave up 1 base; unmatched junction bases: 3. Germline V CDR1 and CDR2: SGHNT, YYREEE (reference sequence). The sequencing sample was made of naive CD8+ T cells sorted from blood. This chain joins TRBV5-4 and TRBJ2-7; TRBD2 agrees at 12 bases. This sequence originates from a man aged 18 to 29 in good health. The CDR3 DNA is TGTGCCAGCAGCCTAGGGACTAGCGGGTCCTACGAGCAGTACTTC. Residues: CASSLGTSGSYEQYF.